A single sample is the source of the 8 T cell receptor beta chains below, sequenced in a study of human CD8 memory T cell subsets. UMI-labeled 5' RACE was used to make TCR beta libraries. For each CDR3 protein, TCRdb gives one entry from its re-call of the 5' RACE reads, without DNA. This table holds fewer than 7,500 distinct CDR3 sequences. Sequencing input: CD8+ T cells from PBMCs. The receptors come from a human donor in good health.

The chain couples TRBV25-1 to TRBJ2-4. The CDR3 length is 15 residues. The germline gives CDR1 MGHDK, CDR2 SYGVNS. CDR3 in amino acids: CASSESSAGRNIQYF.

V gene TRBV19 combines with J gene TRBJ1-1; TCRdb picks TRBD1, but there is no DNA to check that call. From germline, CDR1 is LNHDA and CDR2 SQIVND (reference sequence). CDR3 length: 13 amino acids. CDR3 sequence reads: CATSMGDNTEAFF.

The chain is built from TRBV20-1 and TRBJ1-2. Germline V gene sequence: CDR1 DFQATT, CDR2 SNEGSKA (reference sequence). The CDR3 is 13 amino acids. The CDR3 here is CSHPVDSPYGYTF.

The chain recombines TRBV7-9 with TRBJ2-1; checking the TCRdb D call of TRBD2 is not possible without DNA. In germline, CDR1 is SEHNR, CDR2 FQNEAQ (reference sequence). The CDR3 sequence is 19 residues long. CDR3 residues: CASSPRVVQRESSYNEQFF.

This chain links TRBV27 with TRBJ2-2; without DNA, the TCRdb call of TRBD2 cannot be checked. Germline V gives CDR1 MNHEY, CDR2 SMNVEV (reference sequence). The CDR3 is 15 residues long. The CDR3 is CASSPSGSAHGELFF.

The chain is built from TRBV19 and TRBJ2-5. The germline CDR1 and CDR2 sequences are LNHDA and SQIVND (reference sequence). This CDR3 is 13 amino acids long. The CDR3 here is CASSTLGKETQYF. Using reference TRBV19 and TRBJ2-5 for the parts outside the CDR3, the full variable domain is DGGITQSPKYLFRKEGQNVTLSCEQNLNHDAMYWYRQDPGQGLRLIYYSQIVNDFQKGDIAEGYSVSREKKESFPLTVTSAQKNPTAFYLCASSTLGKETQYFGPGTRLLVL.

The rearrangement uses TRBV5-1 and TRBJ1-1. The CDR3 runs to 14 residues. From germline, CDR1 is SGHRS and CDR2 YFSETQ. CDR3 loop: CASSLVGTTTEAFF.

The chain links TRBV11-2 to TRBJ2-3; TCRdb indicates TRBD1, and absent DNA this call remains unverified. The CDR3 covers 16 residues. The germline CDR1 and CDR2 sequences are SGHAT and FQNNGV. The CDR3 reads CASSPEGGSKTDTQYF. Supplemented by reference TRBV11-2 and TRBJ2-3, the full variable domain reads EAGVAQSPRYKIIEKRQSVAFWCNPISGHATLYWYQQILGQGPKLLIQFQNNGVVDDSQLPKDRFSAERLKGVDSTLKIQPAKLEDSAVYLCASSPEGGSKTDTQYFGPGTRLTVL.